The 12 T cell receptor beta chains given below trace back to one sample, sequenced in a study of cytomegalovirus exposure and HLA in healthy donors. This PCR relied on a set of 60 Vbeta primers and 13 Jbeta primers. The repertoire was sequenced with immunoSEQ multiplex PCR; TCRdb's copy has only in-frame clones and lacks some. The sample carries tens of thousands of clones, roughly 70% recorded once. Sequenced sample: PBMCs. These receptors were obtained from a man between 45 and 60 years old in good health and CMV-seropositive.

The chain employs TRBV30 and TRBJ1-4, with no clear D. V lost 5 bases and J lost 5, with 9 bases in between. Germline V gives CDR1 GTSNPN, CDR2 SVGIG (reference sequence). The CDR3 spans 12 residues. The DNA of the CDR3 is TGTGCCTGGGGAGAACAAAATGAAAAACTGTTTTTT. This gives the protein CAWGEQNEKLFF.

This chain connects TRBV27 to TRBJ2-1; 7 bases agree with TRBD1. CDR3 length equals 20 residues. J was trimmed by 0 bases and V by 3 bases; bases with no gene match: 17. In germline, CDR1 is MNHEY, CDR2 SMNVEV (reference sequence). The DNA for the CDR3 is TGTGCCAGCAGTTTGACAACAGGGGAACAATATCGATACTCCTACAATGAGCAGTTCTTC. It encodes CASSLTTGEQYRYSYNEQFF.

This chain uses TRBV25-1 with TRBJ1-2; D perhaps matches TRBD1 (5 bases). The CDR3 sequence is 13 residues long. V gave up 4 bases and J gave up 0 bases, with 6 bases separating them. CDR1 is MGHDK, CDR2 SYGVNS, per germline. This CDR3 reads CASSVDTNYGYTF. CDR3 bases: TGTGCCAGCAGTGTGGACACTAACTATGGCTACACCTTC.

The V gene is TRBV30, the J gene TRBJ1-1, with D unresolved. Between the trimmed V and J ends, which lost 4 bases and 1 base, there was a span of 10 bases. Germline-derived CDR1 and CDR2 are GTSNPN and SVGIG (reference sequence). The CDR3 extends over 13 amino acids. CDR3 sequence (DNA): TGTGCCTGGATCCCCCGGGGGAACACTGAAGCTTTCTTT. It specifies CAWIPRGNTEAFF.

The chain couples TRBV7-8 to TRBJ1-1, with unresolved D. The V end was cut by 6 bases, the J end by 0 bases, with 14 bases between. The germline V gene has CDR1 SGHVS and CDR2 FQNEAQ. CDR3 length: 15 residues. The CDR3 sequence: CASSSSWRMNTEAFF. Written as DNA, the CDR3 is TGTGCCAGCAGTAGCTCTTGGAGGATGAACACTGAAGCTTTCTTT.

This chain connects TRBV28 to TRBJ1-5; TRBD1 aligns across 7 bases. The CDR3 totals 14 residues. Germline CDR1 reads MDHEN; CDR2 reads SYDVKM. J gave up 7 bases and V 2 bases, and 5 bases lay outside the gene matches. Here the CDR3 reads CASSLMDRWQPQHF. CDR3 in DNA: TGTGCCAGCAGTTTAATGGACAGGTGGCAGCCCCAGCATTTT.

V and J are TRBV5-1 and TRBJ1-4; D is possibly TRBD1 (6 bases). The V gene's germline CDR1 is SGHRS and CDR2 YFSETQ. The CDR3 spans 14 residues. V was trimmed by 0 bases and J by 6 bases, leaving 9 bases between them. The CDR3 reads CASSLDKGDEKLFF. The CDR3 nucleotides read TGCGCCAGCAGCTTGGACAAGGGGGATGAAAAACTGTTTTTT.

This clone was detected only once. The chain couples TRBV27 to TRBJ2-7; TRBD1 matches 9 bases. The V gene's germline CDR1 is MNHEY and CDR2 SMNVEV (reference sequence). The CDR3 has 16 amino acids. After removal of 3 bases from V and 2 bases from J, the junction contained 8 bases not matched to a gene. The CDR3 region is CASSFGTGTFTYEQYF. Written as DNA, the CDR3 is TGTGCCAGCAGTTTTGGGACAGGGACCTTCACCTACGAGCAGTACTTC.

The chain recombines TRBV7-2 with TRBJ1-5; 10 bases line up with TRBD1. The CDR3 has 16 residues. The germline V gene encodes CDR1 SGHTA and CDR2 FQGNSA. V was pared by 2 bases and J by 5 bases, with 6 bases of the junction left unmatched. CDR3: CASSLFAGQGDQPQHF. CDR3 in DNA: TGTGCCAGCAGCTTATTTGCTGGACAGGGGGATCAGCCCCAGCATTTT.

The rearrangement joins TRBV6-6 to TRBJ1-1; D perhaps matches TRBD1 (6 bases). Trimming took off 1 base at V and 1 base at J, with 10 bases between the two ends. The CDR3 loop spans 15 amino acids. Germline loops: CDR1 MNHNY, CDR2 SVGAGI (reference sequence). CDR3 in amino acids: CASSYYGQSNTEAFF. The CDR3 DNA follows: TGTGCCAGCAGTTACTATGGACAGTCGAACACTGAAGCTTTCTTT.

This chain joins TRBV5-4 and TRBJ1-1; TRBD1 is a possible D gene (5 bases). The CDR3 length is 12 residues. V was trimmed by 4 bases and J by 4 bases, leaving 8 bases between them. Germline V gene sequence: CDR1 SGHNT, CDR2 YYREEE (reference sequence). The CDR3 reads CASSGGGTEAFF. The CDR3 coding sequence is TGTGCCAGCAGCGGGGGGGGCACTGAAGCTTTCTTT.

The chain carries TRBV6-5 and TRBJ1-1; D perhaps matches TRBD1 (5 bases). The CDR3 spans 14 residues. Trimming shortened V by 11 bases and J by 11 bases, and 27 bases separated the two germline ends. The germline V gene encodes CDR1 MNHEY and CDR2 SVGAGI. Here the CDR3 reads CASYSLPRQSEAFF. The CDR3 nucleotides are TGTGCCTCCTATTCATTACCCCGACAGAGTGAGGCTTTCTTT.